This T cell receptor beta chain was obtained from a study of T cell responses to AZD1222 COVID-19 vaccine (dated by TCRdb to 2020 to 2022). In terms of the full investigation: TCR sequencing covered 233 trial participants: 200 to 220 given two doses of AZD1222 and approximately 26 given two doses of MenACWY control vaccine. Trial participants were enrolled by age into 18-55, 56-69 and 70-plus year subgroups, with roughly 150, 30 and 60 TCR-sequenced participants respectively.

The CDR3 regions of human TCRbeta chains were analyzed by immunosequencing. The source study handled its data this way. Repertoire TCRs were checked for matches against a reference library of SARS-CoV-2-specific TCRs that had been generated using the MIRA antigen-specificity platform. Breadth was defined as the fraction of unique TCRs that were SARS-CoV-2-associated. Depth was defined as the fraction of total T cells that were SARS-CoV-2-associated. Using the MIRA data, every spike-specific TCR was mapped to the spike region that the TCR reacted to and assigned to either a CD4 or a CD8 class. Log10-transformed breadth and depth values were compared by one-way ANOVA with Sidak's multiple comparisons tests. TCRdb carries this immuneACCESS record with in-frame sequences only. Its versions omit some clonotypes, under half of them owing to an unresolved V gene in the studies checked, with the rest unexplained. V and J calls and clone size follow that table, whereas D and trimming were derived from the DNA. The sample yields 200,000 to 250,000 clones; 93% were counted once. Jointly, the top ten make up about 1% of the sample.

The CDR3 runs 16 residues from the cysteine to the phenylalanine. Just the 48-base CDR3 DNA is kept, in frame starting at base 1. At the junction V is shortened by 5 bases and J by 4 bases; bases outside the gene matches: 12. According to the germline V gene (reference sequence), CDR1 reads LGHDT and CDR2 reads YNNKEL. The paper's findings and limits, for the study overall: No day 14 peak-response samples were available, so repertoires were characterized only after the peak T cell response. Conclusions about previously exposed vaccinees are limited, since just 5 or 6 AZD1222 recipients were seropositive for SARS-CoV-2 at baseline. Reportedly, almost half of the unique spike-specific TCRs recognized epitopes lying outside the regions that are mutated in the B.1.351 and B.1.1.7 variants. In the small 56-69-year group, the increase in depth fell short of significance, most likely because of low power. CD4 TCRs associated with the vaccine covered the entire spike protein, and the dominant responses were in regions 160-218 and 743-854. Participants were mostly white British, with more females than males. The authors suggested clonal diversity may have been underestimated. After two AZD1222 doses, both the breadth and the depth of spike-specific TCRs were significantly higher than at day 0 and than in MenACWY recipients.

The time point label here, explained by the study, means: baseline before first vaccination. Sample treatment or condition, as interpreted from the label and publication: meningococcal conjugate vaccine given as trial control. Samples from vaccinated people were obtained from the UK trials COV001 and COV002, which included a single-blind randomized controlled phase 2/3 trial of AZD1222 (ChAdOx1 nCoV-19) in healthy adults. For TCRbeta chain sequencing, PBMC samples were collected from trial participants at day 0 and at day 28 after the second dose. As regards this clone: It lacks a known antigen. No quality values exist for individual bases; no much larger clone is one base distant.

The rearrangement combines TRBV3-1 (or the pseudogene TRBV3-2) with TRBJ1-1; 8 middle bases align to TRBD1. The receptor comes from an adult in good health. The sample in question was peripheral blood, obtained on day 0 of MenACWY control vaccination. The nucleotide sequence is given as TGTGCCAGCAGCGAAGCGGGCAGGGGGCTCGGCACTGAAGCTTTCTTT. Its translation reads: CASSEAGRGLGTEAFF.